This T cell receptor (beta chain) was identified during a study of CD8 T cells in ankylosing spondylitis. Study-level findings and limits: What appeared characteristic of ankylosing spondylitis blood was a TCR beta motif of fewer than ten highly homologous variants. Previously reported in reactive arthritis synovial fluid and blood were some of the motif variants. Clones linked to disease were reported to show significant enrichment in matched ankylosing spondylitis synovial fluid.

The CDR3 covers 12 residues. Trimming removed 5 bases from V and 3 bases from J, with 5 bases in between. The germline V gene encodes CDR1 SGHTA and CDR2 FQGTGA. About this clonotype: The target antigen is unknown.

Via MiXCR, TCRdb re-called the 5' RACE reads, giving one row per CDR3 protein. This sample has about 330,000 distinct CDR3 sequences; under 8.5% occur once, and the top ten carry about 15%. The specimen sequenced was blood, either unsorted or a sorted T cell fraction (not recorded which). V usage is TRBV7-3 and J usage is TRBJ1-3; D gene unclear. The source of this sequence is a male donor with ankylosing spondylitis. CDR3 region: CASSKDGNTIYF. The CDR3 DNA reads TGTGCCAGCAGCAAAGATGGAAACACCATATATTTT.